The 13 T cell receptor beta chains below were found in one sample sequenced in a study of response to subunit inactivated influenza vaccine. TCRdb fed the RT-PCR reads into MiXCR, producing one record per CDR3 protein. The sample yields about 480,000 distinct CDR3 sequences, around 25% seen once. The input for sequencing was CD4+ T cells sorted from PBMCs, taken 4 to 6 days after vaccination. These receptors originate from a man over 45 who received an inactivated influenza vaccine.

The chain combines TRBV10-3 with TRBJ2-5; no reliable D call. The CDR3 sequence is 14 residues long. Per germline, CDR1 ENHRY and CDR2 SYGVKD. The ends were cut back, 2 bases at V and 5 bases at J, with 12 bases in the middle. The CDR3 here is CAISETLVRETQYF. The CDR3 DNA follows: TGTGCCATCAGTGAGACCCTTGTCAGGGAGACCCAGTACTTC.

This clonotype was observed a handful of times. The rearrangement joins TRBV29-1 to TRBJ2-3; 8 bases match TRBD2. The CDR3 has 14 residues. The V and J ends lost 7 bases and 5 bases, in that order; junction bases with no gene match: 11. From germline, CDR1 is SQVTM and CDR2 ANQGSEA. The CDR3 spells CSATPGGFGDTQYF. The DNA for the CDR3 is TGCAGCGCGACCCCGGGGGGGTTCGGAGATACGCAGTATTTT.

The V call is TRBV12-3 or TRBV12-4, the J call TRBJ2-3, with D possibly matching TRBD2 (5 bases). V lost 1 base and J 7 bases, leaving 15 bases between the germline ends. This CDR3 is built from 15 residues. CDR3 in amino acids: CASSLERPTGNTQYF. The CDR3 DNA reads TGTGCCAGCAGTTTAGAACGCCCTACGGGGAATACGCAGTATTTT.

The chain has TRBV7-2 and TRBJ2-7; 9 bases fit TRBD1. The germline V gene encodes CDR1 SGHTA and CDR2 FQGNSA. CDR3 length equals 14 residues. V was pared by 6 bases and J by 4 bases, with 7 bases of the junction left unmatched. DNA of the CDR3: TGTGCCAGCAGTCCGGGACAGGGAAAATACGAGCAGTACTTC. It translates to CASSPGQGKYEQYF.

The chain uses TRBV10-3 and TRBJ1-4; D is uncertain. Trimming shortened V by 5 bases and J by 8 bases, and 12 bases separated the two germline ends. Germline values: CDR1 ENHRY, CDR2 SYGVKD. This CDR3 is built from 13 residues. The CDR3 sequence: CAISRTGPEKLFF. The CDR3 DNA reads as TGTGCCATCAGTCGAACCGGGCCCGAAAAACTGTTTTTT.

V is TRBV29-1 and J is TRBJ1-1; TRBD1 agrees at 8 bases. This CDR3 has 13 residues. CDR1 is SQVTM, CDR2 ANQGSEA, per germline. Trimming removed 6 bases from V and 3 bases from J; junction bases left unmatched: 6. CDR3: CSVLRGLDTEAFF. CDR3 nucleotide sequence: TGCAGCGTCCTCAGGGGGCTGGACACTGAAGCTTTCTTT.

This clonotype was seen a handful of times. This chain links TRBV20-1 with TRBJ1-5, with D perhaps matching TRBD1 (5 bases). This CDR3 is built from 14 residues. V shed 5 bases and J shed 3 bases, with 14 bases lying between them. In germline, CDR1 is DFQATT, CDR2 SNEGSKA (reference sequence). The CDR3 DNA reads as TGCAGTGCTGAGGGACGGGCGTTCAATCAGCCCCAGCATTTT. Its translation: CSAEGRAFNQPQHF.

The table lists this clonotype with a few counts. The CDR3 spells CASSKREPNEQFF. CDR3 bases: TGTGCCAGCTCAAAGCGGGAGCCCAATGAGCAGTTCTTC. The chain links TRBV18 to TRBJ2-1; 8 bases match TRBD2. V lost 5 bases to trimming and J lost 6 bases; unmatched junction nucleotides: 3. This CDR3 region has 13 residues. Germline V gene data show CDR1 as KGHSH and CDR2 as LQKENI. The whole variable domain, filled in from reference TRBV18 and TRBJ2-1, reads NAGVMQNPRHLVRRRGQEARLRCSPMKGHSHVYWYRQLPEEGLKFMVYLQKENIIDESGMPKERFSAEFPKEGPSILRIQQVVRGDSAAYFCASSKREPNEQFFGPGTRLTVL.

This clonotype turned up a few times. CDR3 nucleotide sequence: TGTGCCAGCAGCCCGCGGGTCGGGGCGGGAAACGAGCAGTACTTC. This sequence encodes CASSPRVGAGNEQYF. The V call is TRBV5-5, the J call TRBJ2-7; tentative D call: TRBD2 (6 bases). Trimming removed 4 bases from V and 5 bases from J, with 19 bases in between. This CDR3 is 15 amino acids long. In germline, CDR1 is SGHKS, CDR2 YYEKEE (reference sequence).

The rearrangement uses TRBV6-2 or TRBV6-3 and TRBJ2-7; TRBD2 is a possible D gene (6 bases). CDR1 and CDR2 from the germline V gene are MNHEY and SVGEGT. The CDR3 runs to 14 residues. Trimming took off 0 bases at V and 3 bases at J, with 9 bases between the two ends. The CDR3 DNA follows: TGTGCCAGCAGTTACTCAGAGACTAGCTACGAGCAGTACTTC. This sequence encodes CASSYSETSYEQYF.

This clonotype was seen a few times. The rearrangement joins TRBV5-4 to TRBJ2-5, with TRBD2 matching 7 bases. The V and J ends lost 5 bases and 5 bases, in that order; junction bases with no gene match: 12. CDR1 is SGHNT and CDR2 is YYREEE in the germline V gene (reference sequence). The CDR3 is 15 residues long. The CDR3 DNA follows: TGTGCCAGCAGTCCAGCGGGATTTACGTTCGAGACCCAGTACTTC. Translated: CASSPAGFTFETQYF.

This clonotype has just a few counts. The chain is built from TRBV20-1 and TRBJ2-3; 9 positions match TRBD2. V shed 0 bases, J shed 4 bases, and the junction held 14 bases outside the gene matches. The germline V gene has CDR1 DFQATT and CDR2 SNEGSKA (reference sequence). The CDR3 consists of 18 residues. This chain's CDR3 is CSARDWPPPSGAADTQYF. As DNA, the CDR3 is TGCAGTGCTAGAGACTGGCCACCGCCTAGCGGGGCGGCAGATACGCAGTATTTT.

Notes on this clonotype: This may be a read error, as it is one base from a much larger clone. This chain links TRBV5-1 with TRBJ2-3, with D perhaps matching TRBD1 or TRBD2 (5 bases each). Per the germline V gene, CDR1 is SGHRS and CDR2 is YFSETQ. The CDR3 totals 17 residues. V was cut by 0 bases and J by 2 bases, with 16 bases left in between. CDR3 sequence (DNA): TGCGCCAGCAGCTTGGCCGGAGCGAGGGGCTACACAGATACGCAGTATTTT. Amino acid sequence: CASSLAGARGYTDTQYF.